This T cell receptor beta chain was documented in a study of prognosis after radiotherapy for stage I lung cancer (dated by TCRdb to the early 2020s). With respect to the entire study: Between April 2018 and early 2019, over 15 patients with stage I NSCLC were enrolled in Nanjing, China. There were 15 or so patients with newly diagnosed primary stage I lung tumors and a handful of patients with oligometastatic NSCLC after surgical resection of the primary tumor. Every patient was regarded as medically inoperable, because of comorbidities in approximately 12 cases and refusal of surgery in several cases. The cohort comprised 13 men and five or six women with a median age of around 70 years, ranging from roughly 53 to 85 years. Squamous cell carcinoma histology was identified in several patients, and adenocarcinoma histology was identified in roughly eleven patients. Image-guided IMRT or VMAT was used to deliver SBRT in 3 to 5 fractions at a biologically effective dose of at least 100 Gy. Concurrent therapy was not administered to any patient alongside SBRT. After SBRT, distant metastases developed in about 20% of the 19 patients at a median of 7 months, while the remaining 15 patients had no significant progression. This study profiled peripheral blood TCR beta repertoires from stage I NSCLC patients before and after stereotactic body radiotherapy and linked the repertoires to distant failure. The study took one blood sample before SBRT and one after SBRT from each of roughly 20 patients and sequenced all 40 or so samples. General study outcomes and caveats: Unique TCR clone counts fell after SBRT (median 10,088 before versus under 8,000 after; Wilcoxon paired P=0.011). Post-SBRT Shannon entropy and its change from baseline were lower in patients who developed distant metastases; baseline Shannon entropy was not associated with metastases. All reported P values were unadjusted for multiple comparisons. No determination of tumor specificity was made for expanded TCR clones. TRBV and TRBJ usage frequencies reportedly differed by metastasis status, in two V genes at baseline and in eight to ten V and two J genes after SBRT. Limitations of the study included a small cohort and short follow-up, and the study findings need independent validation.

Two rounds of multiplex PCR on genomic DNA were used to amplify the TCR beta CDR3 region. In the first PCR round, primers specific to each TRBV and TRBJ gene were used, and the primer sequences were filed in Chinese patent CN105087789A. The second PCR round used universal primers. The Roche High Pure PCR Template Preparation Kit was used to extract genomic DNA from the frozen PBMCs. The libraries underwent paired-end sequencing with 151 bp reads on an Illumina HiSeq 3000. Per the original workflow: CutAdapt was used to remove raw reads lacking the multiplex PCR primer sequences. PEAR was used to merge high-quality paired reads into contigs. MiXCR assigned TRB V, D and J gene segments to each contig by aligning to reference sequences. CDR3 sequences were clustered by base quality and sequence similarity to remove sequencing errors. Diversity was measured as Shannon entropy normalized by the natural log of productive TCR sequence number. One minus Shannon entropy divided by the natural log of the number of unique clonotypes was used as the definition of clonality. Using the Youden index from ROC curves, the researchers picked the repertoire-metric cut-offs for progression-free survival, and all analyses were carried out in R 3.5.3. TCRdb took the public reads, trimmed them with fastp at Q25, ran MiXCR for clone calling and kept in-frame beta chains. Rows are combined by CDR3 protein, so each entry shows the most common genes and DNA. TCRdb, not the original authors, processed these V and J calls. This sample is represented by around 19,000 distinct CDR3 sequences; 55% of them were singletons. 25% to 30% of the sample goes to the ten largest clones.

A history of other malignancies or of prior chemotherapy or radiotherapy was absent in all patients, and node-negative disease was shown on CT and PET/CT in all patients. At each of two time points, 6 to 7.5 milliliters of peripheral venous blood were collected in EDTA tubes. PBMCs were isolated by Ficoll-Paque Plus density-gradient centrifugation. Samples were stored at -80°C immediately after collection until analysis. The CDR1 and CDR2 encoded by the germline V gene are SGHRS and YFSETQ. There are 15 amino acids in the CDR3, from cysteine to phenylalanine inclusive. Only the CDR3 portion is preserved as DNA: 45 bases, with reading frame beginning at the first base. Trimming accounts for 1 base at V and 7 bases at J, while the number of junction bases matched to no gene is 5. In regard to this clonotype: Its cognate antigen has yet to be identified. There are no base qualities to consult, and no much larger clone falls within one base.

This receptor was obtained from a donor of 50 years or more with non-small cell lung cancer. The material was PBMCs, obtained before or after stereotactic body radiation therapy (not recorded which). This sequence uses TRBV5-1 and TRBJ2-1; 10 bases in the junction line up with TRBD1. Read as DNA, the sequence is TGCGCCAGCAGCTTGACGGGACAGGGGCGGAATGAGCAGTTCTTC. Protein translation: CASSLTGQGRNEQFF.